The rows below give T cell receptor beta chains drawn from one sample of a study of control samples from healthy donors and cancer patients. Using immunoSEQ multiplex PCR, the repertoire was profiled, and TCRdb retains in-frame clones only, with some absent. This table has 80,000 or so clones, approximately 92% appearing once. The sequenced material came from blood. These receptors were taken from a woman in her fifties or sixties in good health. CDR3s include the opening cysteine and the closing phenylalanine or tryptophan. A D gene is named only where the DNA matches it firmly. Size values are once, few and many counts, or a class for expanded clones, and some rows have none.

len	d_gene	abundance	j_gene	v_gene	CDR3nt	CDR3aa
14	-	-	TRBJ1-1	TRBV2	TGTGCCAGCAGTGAACAACAGGTCGACACTGAAGCTTTCTTT	CASSEQQVDTEAFF
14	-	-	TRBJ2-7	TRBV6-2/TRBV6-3	TGTGCCAGCAGCCTATGGAGTCTCGGCTACGAGCAGTACTTC	CASSLWSLGYEQYF
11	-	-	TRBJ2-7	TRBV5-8	TGTGCCAGCACCGAACTCGGAGAGCAGTACTTC	CASTELGEQYF
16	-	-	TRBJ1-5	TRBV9	TGTGCCAGCAGCCCCCGGCGGGAGGAGCCCCCTCGTCCCCAGCATTTT	CASSPRREEPPRPQHF
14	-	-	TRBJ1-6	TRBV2	TGTGCCAGCAAATTAGGGCAACTTAATTCACCCCTCCACTTT	CASKLGQLNSPLHF
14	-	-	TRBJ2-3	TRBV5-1	TGCGCCAGCAGCCCATCTACCCGGGGAGATACGCAGTATTTT	CASSPSTRGDTQYF
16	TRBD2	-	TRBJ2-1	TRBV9	TGTGCCAGCAGCGAAACCGGGACTAGCGAGCCCAATGAGCAGTTCTTC	CASSETGTSEPNEQFF
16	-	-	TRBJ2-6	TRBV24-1	TGTGCCACCAGTGGCTACACGGTAGGCGGGGCCAACGTCCTGACTTTC	CATSGYTVGGANVLTF
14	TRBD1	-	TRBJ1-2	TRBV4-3	TGCGCCAGCAGCCAATCTACAGGGGAGAAGGGCTACACCTTC	CASSQSTGEKGYTF
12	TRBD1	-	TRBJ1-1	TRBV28	TGTGCCAGCACGGACAGGGTTACTGAAGCTTTCTTT	CASTDRVTEAFF
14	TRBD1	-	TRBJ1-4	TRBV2	TGTGCCACGTTCCCCGGGACAGGGCGAGAAAAACTGTTTTTT	CATFPGTGREKLFF
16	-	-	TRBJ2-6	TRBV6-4	TGTGCCAGCAGTGACTCGACCGGGCACGGGGCCAACGTCCTGACTTTC	CASSDSTGHGANVLTF
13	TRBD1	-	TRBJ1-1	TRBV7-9	TGTGCCAGCAGCGACCGGGACAGGGGTCGGGCTTTCTTT	CASSDRDRGRAFF
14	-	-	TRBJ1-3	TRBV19	TGTGCCAGTAGTGCGGGCCTCTCTGGAAACACCATATATTTT	CASSAGLSGNTIYF
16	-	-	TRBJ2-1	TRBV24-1	TGTGCCACCAGTGATTTGAACAGGGGAGGACTAGGTGAGCAGTTCTTC	CATSDLNRGGLGEQFF
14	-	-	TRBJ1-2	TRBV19	TGTGCCAGTAGCCCGGACAGAGCTAACTATGGCTACACCTTC	CASSPDRANYGYTF
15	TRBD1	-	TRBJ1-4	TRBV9	TGTGCCAGCAGCAACACCGGGACAGCTAATGAAAAACTGTTTTTT	CASSNTGTANEKLFF
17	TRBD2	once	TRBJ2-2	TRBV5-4	TGTGCCAGCAGCGGCCCTAGCGGCGACGGGTACACCGGGGAGCTGTTTTTT	CASSGPSGDGYTGELFF
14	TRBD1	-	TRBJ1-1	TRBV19	TGTGCCAGTATCCGGGGACAGGGGAGCACTGAAGCTTTCTTT	CASIRGQGSTEAFF
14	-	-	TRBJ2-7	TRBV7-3	TGTGCCAGCAGCAGAGGGGCGCCTTCCTACGAGCAGTACTTC	CASSRGAPSYEQYF
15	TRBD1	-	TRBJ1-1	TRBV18	TGTGCCAGCTCACCGGGGACAGGGAGCGACACTGAAGCTTTCTTT	CASSPGTGSDTEAFF
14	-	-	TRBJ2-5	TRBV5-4	TGTGCCAGCAGCTTGAACAGGGACTACGGGACCCAGTACTTC	CASSLNRDYGTQYF
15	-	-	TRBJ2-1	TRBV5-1	TGCGCCAGCAGCACCGGGACTGGAATGTACAATGAGCAGTTCTTC	CASSTGTGMYNEQFF
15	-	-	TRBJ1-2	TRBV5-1	TGCGCCAGCAGCTTGCTATCCGGCAGTAACTATGGCTACACCTTC	CASSLLSGSNYGYTF
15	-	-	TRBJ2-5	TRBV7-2	TGTGCCAGCAGCTCCAACCAGGGAGGGGGAGAGACCCAGTACTTC	CASSSNQGGGETQYF
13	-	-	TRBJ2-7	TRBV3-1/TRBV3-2	TGTGCCAGCAGCCCACAGGCATCCTACGAGCAGTACTTC	CASSPQASYEQYF
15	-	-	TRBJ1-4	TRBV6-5	TGTGCCAGCAGCCCGCTAGAGCTGGGAGTGGAAAAACTGTTTTTT	CASSPLELGVEKLFF
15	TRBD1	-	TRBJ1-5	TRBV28	TGTGCCAGCAGTCCAGGGGGACTGAGGGTGGGGGCCCAGCATTTT	CASSPGGLRVGAQHF
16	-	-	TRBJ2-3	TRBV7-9	TGTGCCAGCAGCCCGTGGACTACCCCAAACACAGATACGCAGTATTTT	CASSPWTTPNTDTQYF
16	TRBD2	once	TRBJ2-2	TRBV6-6	TGTGCCACCAACATAGCGGGCCAATCGAACACCGGGGAGCTGTTTTTT	CATNIAGQSNTGELFF
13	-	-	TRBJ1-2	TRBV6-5	TGTGCCAGCAGTCCTCCGGGCAGGGTTGGCTACACCTTC	CASSPPGRVGYTF
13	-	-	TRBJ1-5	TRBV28	TGTGGAGGTTCAGGGCGAGGCAATCAGCCCCAGCATTTT	CGGSGRGNQPQHF
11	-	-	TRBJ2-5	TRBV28	TGTGCCAGCAGTTTATCAGAGACCCAGTACTTC	CASSLSETQYF
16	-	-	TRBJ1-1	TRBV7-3	TGTGCCAGCAGCTTAACGACGGCCCTAGGGAACACTGAAGCTTTCTTT	CASSLTTALGNTEAFF
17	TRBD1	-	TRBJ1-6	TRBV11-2	TGTGCCAGCAGCTTAGATCGGGGGAGACAGGGAGATTCACCCCTCCACTTT	CASSLDRGRQGDSPLHF
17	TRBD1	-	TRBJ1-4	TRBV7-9	TGTGCCAGCAGCCCCTCAGGGGGCGCAATGAGGAGGGAAAAACTGTTTTTT	CASSPSGGAMRREKLFF
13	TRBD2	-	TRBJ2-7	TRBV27	TGTGCCGGCTCCCGGACTAGCTGGTACGAGCAGTACTTC	CAGSRTSWYEQYF
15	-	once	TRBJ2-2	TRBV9	TGTGCCAGCAGCCGATCTCGGAGGGGAACCGGGGAGCTGTTTTTT	CASSRSRRGTGELFF
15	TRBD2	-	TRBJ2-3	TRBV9	TGTGCCAGCAGCGTGGGACTAGCGCAAACAGATACGCAGTATTTT	CASSVGLAQTDTQYF
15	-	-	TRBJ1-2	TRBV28	TGTGCCAGCAGTTTAAACGGACCCACGGCATATGGCTACACCTTC	CASSLNGPTAYGYTF
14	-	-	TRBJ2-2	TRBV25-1	TGTGCCAGCAGTAACTTCGCGAACACCGGGGAGCTGTTTTTT	CASSNFANTGELFF
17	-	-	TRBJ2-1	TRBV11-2	TGTGCCAGCAGCTTGAGCCCCCCGGGGAACTCCTACAATGAGCAGTTCTTC	CASSLSPPGNSYNEQFF
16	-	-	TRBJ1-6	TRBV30	TGTGCCTGGAGGGATTCCGACCGGGCTGTTAGTTCACCCCTCCACTTT	CAWRDSDRAVSSPLHF
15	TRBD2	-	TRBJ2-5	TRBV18	TGTGCCAGCTCGTCACTACTAGCGGCCCAAGAGACCCAGTACTTC	CASSSLLAAQETQYF
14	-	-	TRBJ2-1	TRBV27	TGTGCCAGCTCTAGGCAGGTCTCCTACAATGAGCAGTTCTTC	CASSRQVSYNEQFF
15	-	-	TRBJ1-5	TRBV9	TGTGCCAGCAGCGTAGGGCAGGGCTCGAATCAGCCCCAGCATTTT	CASSVGQGSNQPQHF
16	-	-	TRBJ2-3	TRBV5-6	TGTGCCAGCAGCTTTGGGGCAGGGACTAGCACAGATACGCAGTATTTT	CASSFGAGTSTDTQYF
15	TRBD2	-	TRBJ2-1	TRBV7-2	TGTGCCAGCAGCGGAACTAGCGTGAACTACAATGAGCAGTTCTTC	CASSGTSVNYNEQFF
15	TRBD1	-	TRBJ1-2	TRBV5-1	TGCGCCAGCAGCTATCAGACAGGGGGGGACTATGGCTACACCTTC	CASSYQTGGDYGYTF
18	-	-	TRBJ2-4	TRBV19	TGTGCCAGTAGTACATGGACAGGTCAGGGACTAGCCAAAAACATTCAGTACTTC	CASSTWTGQGLAKNIQYF
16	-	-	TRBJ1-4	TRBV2	TGTGCCAGCAGGATCCCATCAGGGATGTCTAATGAAAAACTGTTTTTT	CASRIPSGMSNEKLFF
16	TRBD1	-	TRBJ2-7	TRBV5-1	TGCGCCTCGAGGGTGGTGGACAGGGGCCCACCTTGGGAGCAGTACTTC	CASRVVDRGPPWEQYF
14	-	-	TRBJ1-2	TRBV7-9	TGTGCCAGCAGCTCCGGGGAGGGAAACTATGGCTACACCTTC	CASSSGEGNYGYTF
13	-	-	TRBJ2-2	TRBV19	TGTGCCAGTAGACAAATCAGCACCGGGGAGCTGTTTTTT	CASRQISTGELFF
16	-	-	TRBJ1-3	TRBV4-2	TGTGCCAGCAGCCCCTGGGGAGGGGCCTCTGGAAACACCATATATTTT	CASSPWGGASGNTIYF
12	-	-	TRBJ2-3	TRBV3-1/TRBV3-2	TGTGCCAGCAGCTGGGACACAGATACGCAGTATTTT	CASSWDTDTQYF
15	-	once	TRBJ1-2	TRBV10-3	TGTGCCATCAGTGAGTCAGGCGGGGATAAGAATGGCTACACCTTC	CAISESGGDKNGYTF
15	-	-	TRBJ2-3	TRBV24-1	TGTGCCACCAGTGATTCCCGGTGGGTAGCGGATACGCAGTATTTT	CATSDSRWVADTQYF
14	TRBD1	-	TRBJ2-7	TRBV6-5	TGTGCCAGTCAAACTGGACAGGGGGCATACGAGCAGTACTTC	CASQTGQGAYEQYF
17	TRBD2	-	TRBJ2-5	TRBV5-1	TGCGCCAGCAGCTCCGGACTAGCGGGAGGGCCTTGGGAGACCCAGTACTTC	CASSSGLAGGPWETQYF